Sequencing of this T cell receptor beta chain was carried out in a study of T cells after yellow fever vaccination. Background on the study: SMART-Seq v4 Ultra Low Input served to prepare low-cell-number fractions. Findings and limits, study-wide: Most primary-vaccination clones reappeared after the booster (just under 98% CD4, roughly 90% CD8). The appearance of a small share of clonotypes in both CD4 and CD8 compartments was observed.

To note about this clonotype: What it binds is unknown.

The CDR3 runs to 15 residues. After removal of 7 bases from V and 7 bases from J, the junction contained 16 bases not matched to a gene. Germline V gene sequence: CDR1 MDHEN, CDR2 SYDVKM. UMIs were added to TCR cDNA along with a universal primer site when it was made by 5'RACE template switching. Each CDR3 protein gets one entry after TCRdb re-called the 5' RACE reads with MiXCR. Of under 600,000 distinct CDR3 sequences listed, around an eighth are singletons. This chain links TRBV28 with TRBJ2-7, with 7 nucleotides matching TRBD1. The sequence derives from a man aged 25 to 40 who received the YFV17D yellow fever vaccine. The sample consisted of PBMCs, taken on the day of the yellow fever booster vaccination. As DNA, the CDR3 is TGTGCCAGCAATTCCATACAGGGGACGGTTGTAGAGCAGTACTTC. It specifies CASNSIQGTVVEQYF. Full variable domain (remainder filled in from reference TRBV28 and TRBJ2-7): DVKVTQSSRYLVKRTGEKVFLECVQDMDHENMFWYRQDPGLGLRLIYFSYDVKMKEKGDIPEGYSVSREKKERFSLILESASTNQTSMYLCASNSIQGTVVEQYFGPGTRLTVT.